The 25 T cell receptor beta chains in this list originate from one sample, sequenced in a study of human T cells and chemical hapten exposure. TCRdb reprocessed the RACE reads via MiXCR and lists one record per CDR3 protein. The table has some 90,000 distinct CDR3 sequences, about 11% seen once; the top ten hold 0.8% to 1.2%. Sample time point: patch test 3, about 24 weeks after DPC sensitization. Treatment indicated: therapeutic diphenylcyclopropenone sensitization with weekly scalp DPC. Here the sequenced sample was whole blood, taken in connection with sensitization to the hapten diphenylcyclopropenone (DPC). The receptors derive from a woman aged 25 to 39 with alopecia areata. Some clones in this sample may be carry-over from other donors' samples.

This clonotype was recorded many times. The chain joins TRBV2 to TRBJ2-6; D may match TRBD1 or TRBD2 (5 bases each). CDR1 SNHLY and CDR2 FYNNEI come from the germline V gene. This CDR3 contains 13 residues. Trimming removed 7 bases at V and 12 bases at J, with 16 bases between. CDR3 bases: TGTGCCAGCACCTCAGAGGGGTTCGGCGTCCTGACTTTC. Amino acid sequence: CASTSEGFGVLTF.

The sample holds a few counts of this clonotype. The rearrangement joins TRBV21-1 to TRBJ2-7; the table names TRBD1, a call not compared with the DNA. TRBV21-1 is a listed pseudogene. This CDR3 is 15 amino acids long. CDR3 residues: CASSKEGTVSYEQYF. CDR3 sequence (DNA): TGTGCCAGCAGCAAAGAGGGGACGGTGTCCTACGAGCAGTACTTC.

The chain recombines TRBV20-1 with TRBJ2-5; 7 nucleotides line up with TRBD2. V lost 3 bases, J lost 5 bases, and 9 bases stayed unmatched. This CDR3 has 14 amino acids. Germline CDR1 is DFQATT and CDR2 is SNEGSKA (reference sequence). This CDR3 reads CSASPASGPETQYF. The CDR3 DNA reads TGCAGTGCTAGTCCGGCTAGCGGTCCTGAGACCCAGTACTTC.

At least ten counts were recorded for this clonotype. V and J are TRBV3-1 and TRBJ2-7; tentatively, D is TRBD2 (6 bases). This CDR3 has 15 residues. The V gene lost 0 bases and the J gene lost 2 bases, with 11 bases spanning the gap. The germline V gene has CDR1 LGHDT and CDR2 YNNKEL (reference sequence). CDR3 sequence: CASSQDSSEPYEQYF. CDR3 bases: TGTGCCAGCAGCCAAGATTCTAGCGAGCCCTACGAGCAGTACTTC.

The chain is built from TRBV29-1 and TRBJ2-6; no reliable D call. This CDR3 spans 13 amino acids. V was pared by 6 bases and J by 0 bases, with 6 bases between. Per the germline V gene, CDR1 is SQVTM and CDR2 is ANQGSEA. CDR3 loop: CSVESSGANVLTF. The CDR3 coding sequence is TGCAGCGTCGAGAGCTCTGGGGCCAACGTCCTGACTTTC. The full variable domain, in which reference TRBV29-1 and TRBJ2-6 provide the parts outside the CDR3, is SAVISQKPSRDICQRGTSLTIQCQVDSQVTMMFWYRQQPGQSLTLIATANQGSEATYESGFVIDKFPISRPNLTFSTLTVSNMSPEDSSIYLCSVESSGANVLTFGAGSRLTVL.

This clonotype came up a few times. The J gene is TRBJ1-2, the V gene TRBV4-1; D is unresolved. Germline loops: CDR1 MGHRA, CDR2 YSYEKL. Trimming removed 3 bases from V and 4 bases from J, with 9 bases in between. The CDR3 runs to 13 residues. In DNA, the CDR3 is TGCGCCAGCAGCCAGCAGGAGGGCTATGGCTACACCTTC. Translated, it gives CASSQQEGYGYTF.

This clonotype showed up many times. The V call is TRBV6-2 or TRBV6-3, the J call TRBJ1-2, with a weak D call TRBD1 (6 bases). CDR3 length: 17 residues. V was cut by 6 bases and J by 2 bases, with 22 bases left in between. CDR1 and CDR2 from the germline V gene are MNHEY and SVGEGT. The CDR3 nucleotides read TGTGCCAGCAGCTCCCGCGACAGGCTGGTACAGAACTATGGCTACACCTTC. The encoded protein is CASSSRDRLVQNYGYTF.

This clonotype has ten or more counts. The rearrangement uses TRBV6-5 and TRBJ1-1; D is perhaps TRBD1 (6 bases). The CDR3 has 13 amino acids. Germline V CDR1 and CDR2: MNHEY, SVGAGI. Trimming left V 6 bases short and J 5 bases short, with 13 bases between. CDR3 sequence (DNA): TGTGCCAGCAGCCCTGGACAGTTTACTGAAGCTTTCTTT. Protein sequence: CASSPGQFTEAFF.

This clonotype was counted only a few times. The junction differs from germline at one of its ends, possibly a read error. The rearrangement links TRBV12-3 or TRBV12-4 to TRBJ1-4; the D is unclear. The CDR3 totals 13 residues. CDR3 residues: CASSEAANEKLLF. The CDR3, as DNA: TGTGCCAGCAGCGAGGCGGCTAATGAAAAACTGCTTTTT.

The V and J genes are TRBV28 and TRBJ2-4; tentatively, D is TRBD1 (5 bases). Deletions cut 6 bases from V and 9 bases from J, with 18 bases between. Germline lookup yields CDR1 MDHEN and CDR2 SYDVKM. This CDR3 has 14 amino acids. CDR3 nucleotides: TGTGCCAGCAGCCCAACTTGGGGCCCAGGCATTCAGTACTTC. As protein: CASSPTWGPGIQYF. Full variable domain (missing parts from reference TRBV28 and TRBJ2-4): DVKVTQSSRYLVKRTGEKVFLECVQDMDHENMFWYRQDPGLGLRLIYFSYDVKMKEKGDIPEGYSVSREKKERFSLILESASTNQTSMYLCASSPTWGPGIQYFGAGTRLSVL.

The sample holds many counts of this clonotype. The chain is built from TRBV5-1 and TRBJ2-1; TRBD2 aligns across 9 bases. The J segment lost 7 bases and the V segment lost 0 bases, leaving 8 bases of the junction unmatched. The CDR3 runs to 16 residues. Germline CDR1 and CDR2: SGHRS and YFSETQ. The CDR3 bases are TGCGCCAGCAGCTTGGGGCTAGCGGGGCATAGGAATGAGCAGTTCTTC. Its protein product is CASSLGLAGHRNEQFF.

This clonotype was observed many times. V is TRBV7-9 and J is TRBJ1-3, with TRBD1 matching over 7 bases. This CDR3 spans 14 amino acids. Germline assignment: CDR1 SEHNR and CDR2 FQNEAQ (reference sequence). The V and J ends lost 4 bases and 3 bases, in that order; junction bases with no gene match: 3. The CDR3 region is CASSSTGIGNTIYF. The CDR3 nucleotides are TGTGCCAGCAGCTCGACAGGGATTGGAAACACCATATATTTT.

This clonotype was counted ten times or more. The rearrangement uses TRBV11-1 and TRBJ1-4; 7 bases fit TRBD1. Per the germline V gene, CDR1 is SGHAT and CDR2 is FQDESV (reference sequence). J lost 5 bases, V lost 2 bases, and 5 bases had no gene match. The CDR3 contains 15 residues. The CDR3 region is CASSLRGQTNEKLFF. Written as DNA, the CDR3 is TGTGCCAGCAGCTTAAGGGGACAGACGAATGAAAAACTGTTTTTT.

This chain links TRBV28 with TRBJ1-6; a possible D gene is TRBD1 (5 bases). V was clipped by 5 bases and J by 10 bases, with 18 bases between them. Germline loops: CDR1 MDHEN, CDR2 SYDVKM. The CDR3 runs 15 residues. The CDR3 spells CASSPSGGVRSPLHF. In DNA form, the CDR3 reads TGTGCCAGCAGTCCCTCCGGGGGGGTAAGATCACCCCTCCACTTT.

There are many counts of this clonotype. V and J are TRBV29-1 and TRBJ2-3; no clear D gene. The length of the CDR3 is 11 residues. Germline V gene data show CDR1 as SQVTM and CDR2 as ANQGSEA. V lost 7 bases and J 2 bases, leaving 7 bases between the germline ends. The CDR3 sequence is CSASYTDTQYF. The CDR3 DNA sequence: TGCAGCGCCTCATACACAGATACGCAGTATTTT.

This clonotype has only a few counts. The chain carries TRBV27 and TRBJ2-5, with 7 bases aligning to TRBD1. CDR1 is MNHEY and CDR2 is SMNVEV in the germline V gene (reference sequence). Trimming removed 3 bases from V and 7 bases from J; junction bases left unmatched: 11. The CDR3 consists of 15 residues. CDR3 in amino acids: CASSFGEGAYGTQYF. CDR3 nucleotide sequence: TGTGCCAGCAGTTTCGGAGAGGGGGCCTACGGGACCCAGTACTTC.

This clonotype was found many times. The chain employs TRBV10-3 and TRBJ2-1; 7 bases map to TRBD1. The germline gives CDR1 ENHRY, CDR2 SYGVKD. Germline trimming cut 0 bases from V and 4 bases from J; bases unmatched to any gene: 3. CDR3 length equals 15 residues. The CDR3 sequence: CAISESATGYNEQFF. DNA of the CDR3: TGTGCCATCAGTGAGTCGGCGACAGGGTACAATGAGCAGTTCTTC.

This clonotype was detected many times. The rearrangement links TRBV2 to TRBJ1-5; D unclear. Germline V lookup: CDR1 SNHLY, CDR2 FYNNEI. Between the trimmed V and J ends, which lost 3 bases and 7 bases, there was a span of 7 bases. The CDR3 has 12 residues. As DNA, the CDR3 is TGTGCCAGCAGTGAGAGGAACCAGCCCCAGCATTTT. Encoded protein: CASSERNQPQHF.

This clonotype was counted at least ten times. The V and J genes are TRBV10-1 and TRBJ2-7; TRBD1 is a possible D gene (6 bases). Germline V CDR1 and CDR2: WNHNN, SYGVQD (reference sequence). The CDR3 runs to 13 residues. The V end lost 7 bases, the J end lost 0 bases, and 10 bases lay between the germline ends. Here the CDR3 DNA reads TGCGCCAGCATAGAGGACAGCTCCTACGAGCAGTACTTC. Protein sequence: CASIEDSSYEQYF.

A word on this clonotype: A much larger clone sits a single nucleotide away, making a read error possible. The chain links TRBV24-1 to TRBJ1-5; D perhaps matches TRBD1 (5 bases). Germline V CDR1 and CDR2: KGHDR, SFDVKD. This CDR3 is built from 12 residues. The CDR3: CVTNPGRQPQHF. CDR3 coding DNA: TGTGTCACCAATCCAGGGAGGCAGCCCCAGCATTTT.

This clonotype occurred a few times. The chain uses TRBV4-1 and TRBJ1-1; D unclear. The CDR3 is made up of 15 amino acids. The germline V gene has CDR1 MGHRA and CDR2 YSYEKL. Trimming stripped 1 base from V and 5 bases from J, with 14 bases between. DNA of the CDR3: TGCGCCAGCAGCCAAGCCCTGATCGGGGAAACTGAAGCTTTCTTT. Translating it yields CASSQALIGETEAFF.

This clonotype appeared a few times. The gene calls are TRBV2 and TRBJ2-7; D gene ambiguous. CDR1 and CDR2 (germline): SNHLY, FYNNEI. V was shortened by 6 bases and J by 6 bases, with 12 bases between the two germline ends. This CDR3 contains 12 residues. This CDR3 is CASSIYRIEQYF. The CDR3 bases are TGTGCCAGCAGCATTTATAGGATCGAGCAGTACTTC.

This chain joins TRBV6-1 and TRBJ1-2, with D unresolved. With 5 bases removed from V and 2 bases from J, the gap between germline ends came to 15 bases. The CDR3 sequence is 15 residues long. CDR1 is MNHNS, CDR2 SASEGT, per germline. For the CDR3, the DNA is TGTGCCAGCAGTACCCGAGACATCTTAAACTATGGCTACACCTTC. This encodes CASSTRDILNYGYTF.

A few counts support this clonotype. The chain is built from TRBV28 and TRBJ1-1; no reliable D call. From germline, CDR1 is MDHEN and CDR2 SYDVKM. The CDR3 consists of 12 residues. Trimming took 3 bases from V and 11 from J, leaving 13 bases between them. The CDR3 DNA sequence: TGTGCCAGCAGTTTTAGAGGGTCTCTTGCTTTCTTT. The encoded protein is CASSFRGSLAFF.

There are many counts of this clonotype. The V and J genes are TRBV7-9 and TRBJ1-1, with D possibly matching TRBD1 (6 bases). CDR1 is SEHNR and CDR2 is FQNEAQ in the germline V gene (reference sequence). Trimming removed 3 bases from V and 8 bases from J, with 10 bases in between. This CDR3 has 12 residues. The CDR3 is CASSFVTGEAFF. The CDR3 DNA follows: TGTGCCAGCAGCTTTGTGACAGGAGAAGCTTTCTTT.